The 30 T cell receptor beta chains in this list originate from one sample, sequenced in a study of identical twins (dated by TCRdb to 2016 to 2018). The library was produced with 5' RACE. TCRdb records Illumina HiSeq 2000 as the sequencer. The public sequencing data were trimmed at Q25 with fastp and processed into clonotypes with MiXCR by TCRdb, which kept only in-frame beta chains. A single entry per CDR3 protein holds the most common genes and DNA from its merged rows. This sample has about 890,000 distinct CDR3 sequences in its table, and approximately 13% of those were observed once. 1.5% to 2% of the sample comes from the top ten. These data are also associated with another study on yellow fever vaccine responses in identical twins.

Material for sequencing was PBMCs. These receptors were obtained from a woman between 18 and 30 years old in good health.

This clonotype turned up a few times. The chain combines TRBV15 with TRBJ2-5, with unresolved D. Germline V gene sequence: CDR1 LNHNV, CDR2 YYDKDF (reference sequence). V dropped 1 base and J dropped 7 bases, with 19 bases sitting between them. This CDR3 comprises 16 residues. CDR3 coding DNA: TGTGCCACCAGCAGAGGGCAGCTGGGTAGCCAGGTGACCCAGTACTTC. Encoded protein: CATSRGQLGSQVTQYF.

As DNA, the CDR3 is TGTGCCAGCAGCTTAAGTATAGGCGGAGAAACTTACAATGAGCAGTTCTTC. As protein: CASSLSIGGETYNEQFF. The chain couples TRBV7-9 to TRBJ2-1; D remains unclear. V dropped 2 bases and J dropped 4 bases, with 18 bases sitting between them. The CDR3 contains 17 residues. Germline CDR1 SEHNR, CDR2 FQNEAQ (reference sequence).

This clonotype appeared a few times. This sequence joins TRBV11-2 and TRBJ2-5; D perhaps matches TRBD2 (6 bases). The CDR3 spans 15 residues. Looked up from germline, CDR1 is SGHAT and CDR2 is FQNNGV. V lost 0 bases, J lost 5 bases, and 13 bases lay in between. The CDR3 region has the DNA TGTGCCAGCAGCTTAGATCATGCGGGGACCGAGACCCAGTACTTC. As protein: CASSLDHAGTETQYF.

This clonotype has a count of ten or more. J is TRBJ2-3 and V is TRBV28; 8 bases are a match to TRBD1. The CDR3 has 14 residues. The trim removed 7 bases at V and 7 bases at J, leaving 10 bases unmatched. Germline loops: CDR1 MDHEN, CDR2 SYDVKM. CDR3: CASNPGQVPNTQYF. The CDR3 DNA is TGTGCCAGCAATCCGGGACAGGTACCTAATACGCAGTATTTT.

This chain joins TRBV14 and TRBJ2-6; D is unresolved. This CDR3 has 15 residues. Germline V gene lookup returns CDR1 SGHDN and CDR2 FVKESK. CDR3 coding DNA: TGTGGAGGACCGCCGTCGGTCTCTGGGGCCAACGTCCTGACTTTC. Translated, it gives CGGPPSVSGANVLTF.

This clonotype was counted between two and nine times. The rearrangement joins TRBV6-5 to TRBJ2-2, with D tentatively TRBD1 or TRBD2 (5 bases each). V lost 4 bases and J lost 4, with 13 bases in between. The CDR3 extends over 15 amino acids. From germline, CDR1 is MNHEY and CDR2 SVGAGI. DNA for the CDR3: TGTGCCAGCAGTTGGACCGGGGCCTTCACCGGGGAGCTGTTTTTT. Encoded protein: CASSWTGAFTGELFF.

The rearrangement joins TRBV25-1 to TRBJ2-3; 8 bases are shared with TRBD2. Germline V gene sequence: CDR1 MGHDK, CDR2 SYGVNS. V gave up 5 bases and J gave up 0 bases; unmatched junction bases: 4. This CDR3 has 15 residues. CDR3 DNA: TGTGCCAGCAGTCCGGGACTAGTGAGCACAGATACGCAGTATTTT. Its translation is CASSPGLVSTDTQYF.

This clonotype was counted at least ten times. This chain joins TRBV7-8 and TRBJ1-1; D gene uncertain. CDR3 length: 13 residues. V was pared by 3 bases and J by 4 bases, with 9 bases between. CDR1 SGHVS and CDR2 FQNEAQ come from the germline V gene. The CDR3, as DNA: TGTGCCAGCAGCTTGGGCAGCGCCACTGAAGCTTTCTTT. Protein: CASSLGSATEAFF.

This clonotype turned up a few times. This sequence joins TRBV24-1 and TRBJ2-1; D not resolved. V shed 10 bases and J shed 6 bases, with 15 bases lying between them. CDR1 KGHDR and CDR2 SFDVKD come from the germline V gene. The length of the CDR3 is 13 residues. Here the CDR3 reads CATNGVGSNEQFF. In nucleotides, the CDR3 is TGTGCCACGAATGGAGTCGGCTCCAATGAGCAGTTCTTC.

This chain connects TRBV7-2 to TRBJ2-1; D gene unclear. The CDR3 consists of 15 residues. V lost 3 bases and J lost 6, with 15 bases in between. Germline CDR1 reads SGHTA; CDR2 reads FQGNSA. CDR3 nucleotides: TGTGCCAGCAGCTTGGGGTGGAGTTGGGGCAATGAGCAGTTCTTC. Translated, it gives CASSLGWSWGNEQFF.

This clonotype was picked up many times. This rearrangement joins TRBV29-1 to TRBJ1-1; D is uncertain. The V gene lost 4 bases and the J gene lost 0 bases, with 6 bases spanning the gap. CDR1 is SQVTM and CDR2 is ANQGSEA in the germline V gene. The CDR3 runs to 12 residues. For the CDR3, the DNA is TGCAGCGTTGTGACATTGAACACTGAAGCTTTCTTT. It is translated as CSVVTLNTEAFF.

The gene calls are TRBV7-9 and TRBJ2-3; D not resolved. V was cut by 0 bases and J by 4 bases, with 11 bases left in between. Germline V CDR1 and CDR2: SEHNR, FQNEAQ (reference sequence). CDR3 size: 15 residues. For the CDR3, the DNA is TGTGCCAGCAGCTTAGCGGCCGGTGCAGCAGATACGCAGTATTTT. This encodes CASSLAAGAADTQYF.

This clonotype was recorded a few times. The chain uses TRBV24-1 and TRBJ2-1; 7 bases are shared with TRBD1. The CDR3 is made up of 16 amino acids. Trimming removed 3 bases from V and 3 bases from J; junction bases left unmatched: 7. The germline gives CDR1 KGHDR, CDR2 SFDVKD. DNA of the CDR3: TGTGCCACCAGTGATCAACAGGGGCCGTTCTACAATGAGCAGTTCTTC. It codes for CATSDQQGPFYNEQFF.

The chain combines TRBV29-1 with TRBJ2-3; D might be TRBD1 (5 bases). This CDR3 spans 11 amino acids. Trimming took 7 bases from V and 7 from J, leaving 12 bases between them. The germline V gene has CDR1 SQVTM and CDR2 ANQGSEA. The DNA of the CDR3 is TGCAGCGCCGACAGTCTTAATACGCAGTATTTT. Its protein is CSADSLNTQYF.

This chain links TRBV5-1 with TRBJ1-2; 7 bases are shared with TRBD1. The CDR3 runs 15 residues. Germline assignment: CDR1 SGHRS and CDR2 YFSETQ. With V trimmed by 3 bases and J by 6 bases, 11 bases remained unmatched. CDR3 sequence reads: CASSSDRVSADGYTF. The CDR3 DNA sequence: TGCGCCAGCAGCTCAGACAGGGTGTCGGCGGATGGCTACACCTTC.

This clonotype was counted a few times. The chain recombines TRBV9 with TRBJ2-2; D unresolved. The CDR3 contains 15 residues. From germline, CDR1 is SGDLS and CDR2 YYNGEE. V was cut by 0 bases and J by 5 bases, with 11 bases left in between. The CDR3 sequence is CASSVDPPRTGELFF. The CDR3, as DNA: TGTGCCAGCAGCGTAGATCCACCCAGAACCGGGGAGCTGTTTTTT.

The chain uses TRBV6-5 and TRBJ1-2; 8 bases match TRBD1. Trimming took 5 bases from V and 4 from J; bases not matched to a gene: 6. Germline CDR1 reads MNHEY; CDR2 reads SVGAGI. The CDR3 length is 14 residues. The DNA of the CDR3 is TGTGCCAGCAGTATACGACAGGGGCTCTATGGCTACACCTTC. This gives the protein CASSIRQGLYGYTF.

This clonotype was counted between two and nine times. The chain couples TRBV6-1 to TRBJ2-2, with a tentative D call TRBD2 (7 bases). The CDR3 loop spans 18 amino acids. Per germline, CDR1 MNHNS and CDR2 SASEGT. V lost 6 bases to trimming and J lost 2 bases, with 22 bases between them. The CDR3 loop reads CASSPHRGEGGNTGELFF. The CDR3 nucleotides read TGTGCCAGCAGCCCTCATCGAGGGGAGGGGGGTAACACCGGGGAGCTGTTTTTT.

The chain joins TRBV6-1 to TRBJ1-1, with 8 bases lining up with TRBD1. Trimming removed 6 bases from V and 6 bases from J; junction bases left unmatched: 15. CDR1 and CDR2 (germline): MNHNS, SASEGT. The CDR3 spans 16 residues. The CDR3 DNA sequence: TGTGCCAGCAGCCGCGACCTAACAGGGGGAGGGGCTGAAGCTTTCTTT. It is translated as CASSRDLTGGGAEAFF.

The V gene is TRBV5-1, the J gene TRBJ2-7; TRBD1 aligns across 7 bases. The ends lost 1 base at V and 5 bases at J; junction bases unmatched: 9. CDR3 size: 15 residues. Looked up from germline, CDR1 is SGHRS and CDR2 is YFSETQ. This CDR3 is CASSLPPGQTNEQYF. CDR3 coding DNA: TGCGCCAGCAGCTTGCCCCCGGGACAGACCAACGAGCAGTACTTC.

This clonotype has a single count. The V gene is TRBV14, the J gene TRBJ2-7; weak D call: TRBD1 (5 bases). This CDR3 has 14 amino acids. Germline V gene lookup returns CDR1 SGHDN and CDR2 FVKESK. Trimming took off 3 bases at V and 4 bases at J, with 13 bases between the two ends. The CDR3 nucleotides are TGTGCCAGCAGCCAGGCAGGGATGGGGTACGAGCAGTACGTC. Translation: CASSQAGMGYEQYV.

This clonotype was recorded only once. The V gene is TRBV4-2, the J gene TRBJ2-5, with 11 bases that match TRBD2. The CDR3 totals 19 residues. Germline CDR1 reads LGHNA; CDR2 reads YNFKEQ. V lost 1 base to trimming and J lost 1 base; unmatched junction nucleotides: 11. The CDR3, as DNA: TGTGCCAGCAGCCAAGTGGAGACTAGCGGGACCTACACCCAAGAGACCCAGTACTTC. Protein sequence: CASSQVETSGTYTQETQYF.

This clonotype was detected many times. This chain uses TRBV20-1 with TRBJ2-1, with a tentative D call TRBD1 (6 bases). From germline, CDR1 is DFQATT and CDR2 SNEGSKA (reference sequence). Deletions cut 2 bases from V and 1 base from J, with 9 bases between. The CDR3 length is 14 residues. The CDR3 DNA follows: TGCAGTGCTAGATTCAGGGGTTCCTACAATGAGCAGTTCTTC. This gives the protein CSARFRGSYNEQFF.

This rearrangement joins TRBV10-3 to TRBJ2-3; D may be TRBD2 (5 bases). The CDR3 is made up of 12 amino acids. From germline, CDR1 is ENHRY and CDR2 SYGVKD. V was cut by 6 bases and J by 5 bases, with 9 bases left in between. The CDR3 is CAISPGRDTQYF. The CDR3 DNA reads as TGTGCCATCAGCCCGGGGAGAGATACGCAGTATTTT.

This rearrangement joins TRBV28 to TRBJ2-2; 7 bases align to TRBD1. J was trimmed by 5 bases and V by 6 bases; bases with no gene match: 9. The germline CDR1 and CDR2 sequences are MDHEN and SYDVKM. The CDR3 loop spans 15 amino acids. CDR3 coding DNA: TGTGCCAGCAGCCCTCCAAGGGGGCGGACCGGGGAGCTGTTTTTT. It encodes CASSPPRGRTGELFF.

The CDR3 spells CAISETGPGEQYF. The CDR3 DNA reads as TGTGCCATCAGTGAGACCGGCCCGGGGGAGCAGTACTTC. V gene TRBV10-3 combines with J gene TRBJ2-7; weak D call: TRBD2 (5 bases). V was cut by 2 bases and J by 7 bases, with 12 bases left in between. The CDR3 loop spans 13 amino acids. The germline gives CDR1 ENHRY, CDR2 SYGVKD.

This clonotype has at least ten counts. This chain uses TRBV6-1 with TRBJ2-2, with a weak D call TRBD1 (6 bases). The CDR3 has 15 amino acids. Germline CDR1 is MNHNS and CDR2 is SASEGT. The ends were cut back, 7 bases at V and 3 bases at J, with 15 bases in the middle. CDR3 protein: CASTQGRGYTGELFF. In DNA, the CDR3 is TGTGCCAGCACCCAGGGCAGGGGTTACACCGGGGAGCTGTTTTTT.

The chain joins TRBV15 to TRBJ2-2; no definite D call. V was cut by 3 bases and J by 3 bases, with 2 bases left in between. The CDR3 extends over 12 amino acids. Germline V gene lookup returns CDR1 LNHNV and CDR2 YYDKDF (reference sequence). CDR3 sequence reads: CATSSYTGELFF. The CDR3 DNA follows: TGTGCCACCAGCAGTTACACCGGGGAGCTGTTTTTT.

This clonotype was seen a handful of times. The V and J genes are TRBV27 and TRBJ2-5; D is perhaps TRBD1 (6 bases). The CDR3 is 16 amino acids. Deletions cut 3 bases from V and 4 bases from J, with 18 bases between. Germline lookup yields CDR1 MNHEY and CDR2 SMNVEV (reference sequence). CDR3 sequence reads: CASSFVGQNMGETQYF. The CDR3 nucleotides are TGTGCCAGCAGTTTTGTGGGACAAAACATGGGAGAGACCCAGTACTTC.

J is TRBJ1-2 and V is TRBV2, with 7 bases matching TRBD1. The CDR3 runs 15 residues. The germline V gene has CDR1 SNHLY and CDR2 FYNNEI. V was pared by 6 bases and J by 2 bases, with 9 bases of the junction left unmatched. The DNA of the CDR3 is TGTGCCAGCAGACGTGCATTGACAGGGAACTATGGCTACACCTTC. It translates to CASRRALTGNYGYTF.